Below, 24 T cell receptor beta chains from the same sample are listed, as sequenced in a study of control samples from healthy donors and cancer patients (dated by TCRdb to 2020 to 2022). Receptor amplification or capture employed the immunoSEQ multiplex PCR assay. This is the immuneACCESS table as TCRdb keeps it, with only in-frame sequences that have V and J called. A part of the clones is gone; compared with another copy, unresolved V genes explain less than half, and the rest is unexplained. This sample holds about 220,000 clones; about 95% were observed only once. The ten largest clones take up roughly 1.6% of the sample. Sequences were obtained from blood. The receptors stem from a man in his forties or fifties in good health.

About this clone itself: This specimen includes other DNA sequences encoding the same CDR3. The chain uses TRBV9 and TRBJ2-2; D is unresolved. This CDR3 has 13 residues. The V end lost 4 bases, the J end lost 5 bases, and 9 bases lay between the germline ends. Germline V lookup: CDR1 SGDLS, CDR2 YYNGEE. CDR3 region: CASSPRATGELFF. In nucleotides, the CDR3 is TGTGCCAGCAGCCCCCGCGCGACCGGGGAGCTGTTTTTT.

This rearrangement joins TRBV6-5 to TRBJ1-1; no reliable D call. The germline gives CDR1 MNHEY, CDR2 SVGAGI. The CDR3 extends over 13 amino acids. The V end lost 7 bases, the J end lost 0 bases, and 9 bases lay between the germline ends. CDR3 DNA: TGTGCCAGCACTCGGGTAATGAACACTGAAGCTTTCTTT. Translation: CASTRVMNTEAFF.

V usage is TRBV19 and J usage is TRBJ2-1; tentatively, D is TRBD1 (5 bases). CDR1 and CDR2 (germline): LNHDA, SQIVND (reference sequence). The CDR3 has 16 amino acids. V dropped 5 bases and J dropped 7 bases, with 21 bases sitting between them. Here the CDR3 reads CASSSPGRVMGNEQFF. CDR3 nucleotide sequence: TGTGCCAGTAGTTCCCCCGGCAGGGTAATGGGGAATGAGCAGTTCTTC.

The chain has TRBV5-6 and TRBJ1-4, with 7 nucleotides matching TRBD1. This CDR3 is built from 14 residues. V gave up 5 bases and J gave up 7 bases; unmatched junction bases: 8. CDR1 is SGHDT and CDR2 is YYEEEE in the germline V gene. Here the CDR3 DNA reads TGTGCCAGCAGTTTCGACAGGGTCTCTGAAAAACTGTTTTTT. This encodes CASSFDRVSEKLFF.

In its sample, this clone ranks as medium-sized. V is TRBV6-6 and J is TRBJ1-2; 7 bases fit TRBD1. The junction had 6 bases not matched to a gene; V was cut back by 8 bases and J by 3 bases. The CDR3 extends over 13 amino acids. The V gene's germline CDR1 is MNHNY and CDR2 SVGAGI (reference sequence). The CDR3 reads CASRSGTDYGYTF. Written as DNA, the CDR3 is TGTGCCAGCCGTTCCGGGACAGACTATGGCTACACCTTC.

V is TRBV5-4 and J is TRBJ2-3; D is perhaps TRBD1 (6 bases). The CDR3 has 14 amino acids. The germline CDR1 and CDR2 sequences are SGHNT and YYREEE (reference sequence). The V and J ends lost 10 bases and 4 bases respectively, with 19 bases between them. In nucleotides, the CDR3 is TGTGCCGCGGCGGCAGGGGTGGATTCAGATACGCAGTATTTT. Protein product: CAAAAGVDSDTQYF.

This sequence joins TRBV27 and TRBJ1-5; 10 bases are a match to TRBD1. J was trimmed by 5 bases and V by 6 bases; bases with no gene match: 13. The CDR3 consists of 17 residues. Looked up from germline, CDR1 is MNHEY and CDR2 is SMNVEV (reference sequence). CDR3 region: CASRFIGQGVGDQPQHF. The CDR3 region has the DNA TGTGCCAGCAGGTTTATTGGACAGGGGGTTGGGGATCAGCCCCAGCATTTT.

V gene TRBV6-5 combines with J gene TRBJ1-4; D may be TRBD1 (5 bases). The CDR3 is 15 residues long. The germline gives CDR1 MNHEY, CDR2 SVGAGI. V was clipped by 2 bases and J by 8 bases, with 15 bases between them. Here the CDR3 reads CASSYIEQAEEKLFF. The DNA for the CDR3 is TGTGCCAGCAGTTACATCGAACAGGCAGAGGAAAAACTGTTTTTT.

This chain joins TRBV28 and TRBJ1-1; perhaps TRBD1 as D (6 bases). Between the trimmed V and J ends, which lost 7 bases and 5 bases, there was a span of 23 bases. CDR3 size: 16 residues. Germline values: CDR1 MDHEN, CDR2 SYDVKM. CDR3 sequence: CASIPPHGGVRTEAFF. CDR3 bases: TGTGCCAGCATACCCCCTCATGGGGGCGTAAGAACTGAAGCTTTCTTT.

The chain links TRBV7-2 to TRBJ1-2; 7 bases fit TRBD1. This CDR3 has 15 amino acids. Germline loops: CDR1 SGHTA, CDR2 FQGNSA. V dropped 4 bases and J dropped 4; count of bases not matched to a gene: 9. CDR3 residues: CASSSDRDLLYGYTF. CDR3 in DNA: TGTGCCAGCAGCTCCGACAGGGACCTCCTCTATGGCTACACCTTC.

CDR3 sequence reads: CAISDGGTRSGANVLTF. The DNA of the CDR3 is TGTGCCATCAGTGACGGGGGGACGCGGTCTGGGGCCAACGTCCTGACTTTC. The chain has TRBV10-3 and TRBJ2-6, with TRBD2 matching 7 bases. Losses at the gene ends were 3 bases for V and 1 base for J; bases not matched to a gene: 6. This CDR3 is built from 17 residues. Per the germline V gene, CDR1 is ENHRY and CDR2 is SYGVKD.

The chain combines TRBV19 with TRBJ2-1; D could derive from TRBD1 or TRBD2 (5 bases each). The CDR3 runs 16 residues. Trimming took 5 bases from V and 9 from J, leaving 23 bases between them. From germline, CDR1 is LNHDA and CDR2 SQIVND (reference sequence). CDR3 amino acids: CASSSPPGTLFAEQFF. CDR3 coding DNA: TGTGCCAGTAGTTCCCCCCCCGGGACCCTCTTTGCTGAGCAGTTCTTC.

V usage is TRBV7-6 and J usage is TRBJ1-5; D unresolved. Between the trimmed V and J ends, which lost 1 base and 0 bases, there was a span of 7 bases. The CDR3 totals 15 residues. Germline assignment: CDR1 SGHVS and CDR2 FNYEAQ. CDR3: CASSLGLSSNQPQHF. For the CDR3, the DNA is TGTGCCAGCAGCTTAGGCCTCTCTAGCAATCAGCCCCAGCATTTT.

As DNA, the CDR3 is TGTGCCACCAAACAGGGGATGAACACTGAAGCTTTCTTT. It yields the protein CATKQGMNTEAFF. This chain connects TRBV15 to TRBJ1-1; the match to TRBD1 covers 7 bases. In germline, CDR1 is LNHNV, CDR2 YYDKDF (reference sequence). The CDR3 covers 13 residues. With V trimmed by 7 bases and J by 0 bases, 2 bases remained unmatched.

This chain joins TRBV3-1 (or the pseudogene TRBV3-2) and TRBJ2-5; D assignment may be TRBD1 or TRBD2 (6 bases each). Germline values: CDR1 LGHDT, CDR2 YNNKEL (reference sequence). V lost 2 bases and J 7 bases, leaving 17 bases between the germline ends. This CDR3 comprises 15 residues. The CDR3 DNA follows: TGTGCCAGCAGCCAATCGGGGGCGAATGAGGGGACCCAGTACTTC. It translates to CASSQSGANEGTQYF.

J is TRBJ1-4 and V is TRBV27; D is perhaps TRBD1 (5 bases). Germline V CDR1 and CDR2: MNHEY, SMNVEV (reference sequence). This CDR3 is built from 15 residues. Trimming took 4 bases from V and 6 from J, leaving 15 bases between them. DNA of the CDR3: TGTGCCAGCAGTTCCCCCGGGGAGGGGTATGAAAAACTGTTTTTT. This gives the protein CASSSPGEGYEKLFF.

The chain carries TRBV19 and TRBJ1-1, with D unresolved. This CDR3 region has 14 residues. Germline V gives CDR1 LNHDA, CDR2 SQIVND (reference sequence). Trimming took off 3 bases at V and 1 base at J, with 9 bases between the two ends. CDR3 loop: CASSISGRNTEAFF. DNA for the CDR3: TGTGCCAGTAGTATTTCGGGCAGGAACACTGAAGCTTTCTTT.

As DNA, the CDR3 is TGTGCCAGCAGCTTAGACTTGAGGGGCAGTGAAGATACGCAGTATTTT. This translates into CASSLDLRGSEDTQYF. The chain links TRBV7-9 to TRBJ2-3; D assignment may be TRBD1 or TRBD2 (5 bases each). The CDR3 has 16 residues. The V gene's germline CDR1 is SEHNR and CDR2 FQNEAQ (reference sequence). V lost 1 base, J lost 5 bases, and 16 bases lay in between.

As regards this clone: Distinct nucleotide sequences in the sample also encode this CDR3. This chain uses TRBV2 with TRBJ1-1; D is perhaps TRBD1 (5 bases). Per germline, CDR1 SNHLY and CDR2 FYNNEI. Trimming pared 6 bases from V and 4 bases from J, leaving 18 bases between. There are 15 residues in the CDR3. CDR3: CASSGGGTLGTEAFF. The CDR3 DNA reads TGTGCCAGCAGCGGGGGGGGGACTTTAGGCACTGAAGCTTTCTTT.

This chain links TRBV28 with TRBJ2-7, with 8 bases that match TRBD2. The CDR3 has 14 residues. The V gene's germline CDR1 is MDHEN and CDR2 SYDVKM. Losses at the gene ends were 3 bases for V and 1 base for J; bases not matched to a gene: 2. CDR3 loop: CASSLGGRSYEQYV. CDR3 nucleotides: TGTGCCAGCAGTTTGGGCGGGAGGTCCTACGAGCAGTACGTC.

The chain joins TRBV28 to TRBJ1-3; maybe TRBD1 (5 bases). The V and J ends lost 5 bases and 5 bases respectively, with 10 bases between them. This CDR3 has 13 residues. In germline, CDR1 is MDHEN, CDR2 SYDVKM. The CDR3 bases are TGTGCCAGCAGTCTCCCGGGGCGAAACACCATATATTTT. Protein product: CASSLPGRNTIYF.

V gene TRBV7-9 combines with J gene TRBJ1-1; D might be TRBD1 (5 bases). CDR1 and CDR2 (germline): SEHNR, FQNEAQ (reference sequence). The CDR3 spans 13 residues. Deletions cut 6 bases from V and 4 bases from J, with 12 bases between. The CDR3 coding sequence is TGTGCCAGCAGTAGAACCGGGGCCACTGAAGCTTTCTTT. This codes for CASSRTGATEAFF.

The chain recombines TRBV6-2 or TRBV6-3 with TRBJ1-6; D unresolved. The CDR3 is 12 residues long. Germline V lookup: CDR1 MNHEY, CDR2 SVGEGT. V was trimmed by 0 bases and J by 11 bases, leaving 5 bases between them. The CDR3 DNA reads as TGTGCCAGCAGTTACTCGGTCCCACCCCTCCACTTT. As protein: CASSYSVPPLHF.

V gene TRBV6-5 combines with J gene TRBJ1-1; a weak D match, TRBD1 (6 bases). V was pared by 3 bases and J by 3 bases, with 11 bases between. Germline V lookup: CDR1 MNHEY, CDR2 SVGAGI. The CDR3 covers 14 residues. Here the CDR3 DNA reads TGTGCCAGCAGTTATTCCGAGGGGGACACTGAAGCTTTCTTT. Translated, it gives CASSYSEGDTEAFF.